A selection of T cell receptor beta chains follows, all from one sample in a study of control samples from healthy donors and cancer patients. Repertoires were generated with immunoSEQ multiplex PCR, while TCRdb's copy carries only in-frame clones and drops some. Found here are fewer than 95,000 clones, roughly nine tenths of them singletons; the top ten hold around 1.3%. Sequenced sample: blood. These receptors were taken from a woman between 45 and 60 years old in good health. Each CDR3 is given with its conserved first and last residue. D genes are given only for firm matches. Size tells how often a clone was seen (once, few, many) or the class of an expanded clone, and some rows leave it out.

d_call	v_call	clone_size	j_call	cdr3_aa	cdr3_nt
NA	TRBV24-1	NA	TRBJ2-5	CATVSWNEETQYF	TGTGCCACCGTTAGCTGGAATGAAGAGACCCAGTACTTC
NA	TRBV4-3	NA	TRBJ2-7	CAGGEGGSYEQYF	TGCGCCGGCGGGGAGGGGGGGTCCTACGAGCAGTACTTC
TRBD1	TRBV5-6	once	TRBJ1-1	CASSPLTGAQDTEAFF	TGTGCCAGCAGCCCGTTGACAGGGGCCCAAGACACTGAAGCTTTCTTT
NA	TRBV5-1	NA	TRBJ2-1	CASAGESPEQFF	TGCGCCAGCGCCGGGGAAAGTCCTGAGCAGTTCTTC
NA	TRBV12-3/TRBV12-4	NA	TRBJ2-2	CASSFGVRAELFF	TGTGCCAGCAGTTTTGGGGTTCGTGCGGAGCTGTTTTTT
TRBD1	TRBV28	NA	TRBJ1-3	CASSSQGAGGNTIYF	TGTGCCAGCAGTTCGCAGGGGGCAGGGGGAAACACCATATATTTT
TRBD1	TRBV28	NA	TRBJ1-2	CASLFGTGGNGYTF	TGTGCCAGCCTCTTTGGGACAGGGGGAAACGGCTACACCTTC
NA	TRBV1	few	TRBJ2-2	CTSSPGLAGGPGTGELFF	TGCACCAGCAGCCCTGGACTAGCGGGAGGGCCAGGGACCGGGGAGCTGTTTTTT
TRBD1	TRBV6-1	NA	TRBJ1-6	CASSEIGQGSNSPLHF	TGTGCCAGCAGTGAAATCGGACAGGGTTCGAATTCACCCCTCCACTTT
NA	TRBV28	NA	TRBJ1-4	CASSLLPGDNEKLFF	TGTGCCAGCAGTTTACTACCGGGGGATAATGAAAAACTGTTTTTT
NA	TRBV6-5	NA	TRBJ2-1	CASSYSGGPAFF	TGTGCCAGCAGTTACTCGGGGGGGCCGGCGTTCTTC
TRBD2	TRBV7-2	few	TRBJ2-5	CASSLYLAGVETQYF	TGTGCCAGCAGCTTATATCTAGCGGGGGTTGAGACCCAGTACTTC
NA	TRBV11-3	NA	TRBJ2-2	CASSPSLATGELFF	TGTGCCAGCAGCCCCAGCCTAGCCACCGGGGAGCTGTTTTTT
NA	TRBV7-2	NA	TRBJ2-1	CASSSSSVRRSYNEQFF	TGTGCCAGCAGCTCGTCATCTGTCCGCCGCTCCTACAATGAGCAGTTCTTC